The clone carrying this T cell receptor beta chain was seen more than once but under ten times. What it binds is not known. TCRdb re-called the RT-PCR reads through MiXCR, storing one row per CDR3 protein. In the table there are 500,000 or so distinct CDR3 sequences, approximately 9.9% of which are singletons. Germline CDR1 KGHDR, CDR2 SFDVKD. The CDR3 consists of 17 residues. V shed 4 bases and J 1 base; nucleotides not matched to a gene: 8. The sample comes from a study of response to subunit inactivated influenza vaccine. Whole-study findings and limits: T cells newly recruited by each seasonal influenza vaccination are few, the authors suggested.

This specimen was PBMCs from blood, taken 40 to 50 days after vaccination. V is TRBV24-1 and J is TRBJ2-2; 7 bases agree with TRBD1. The sequence derives from a man in his forties or fifties who received an inactivated influenza vaccine. CDR3 bases: TGTGCCACCAGTGACCTGCCCGGGACAGAGAACACCGGGGAGCTGTTTTTT. It translates to CATSDLPGTENTGELFF.